This passage covers 28 T cell receptor beta chains from one sample sequenced in a study of blood T cell repertoires in COVID-19. Assay: immunoSEQ multiplex PCR; the TCRdb copy retains only in-frame clones and omits some. This table has approximately 270,000 clones, about nine tenths appearing once. The source material was peripheral blood. These receptors all stem from a man aged 50-60 years with acute or convalescent COVID-19.

The gene calls are TRBV12-3 or TRBV12-4 and TRBJ1-2; tentative D call: TRBD1 (6 bases). V shed 5 bases and J shed 4 bases, with 11 bases lying between them. The CDR3 contains 13 residues. CDR3 loop: CASSRTEGYGYTF. DNA for the CDR3: TGTGCCAGCAGTCGGACAGAAGGCTATGGCTACACCTTC.

The V gene is TRBV5-3, the J gene TRBJ2-4; D is unclear. TRBV5-3 is designated an ORF whose function remains uncertain. Trimming stripped 0 bases from V and 3 bases from J, with 22 bases between. CDR3 size: 19 residues. CDR3 residues: CARSLAFGKVDGDKNIQYF. Written as DNA, the CDR3 is TGTGCCAGAAGCTTGGCCTTCGGAAAGGTCGATGGAGACAAAAACATTCAGTACTTC.

The J gene is TRBJ2-7, the V gene TRBV7-8; 10 nucleotides agree with TRBD2. Germline loops: CDR1 SGHVS, CDR2 FQNEAQ. J lost 3 bases, V lost 5 bases, and 7 bases had no gene match. The CDR3 length is 15 residues. This CDR3 is CASSAEGTSDYEQYF. CDR3 coding DNA: TGTGCCAGCAGCGCAGAAGGGACTAGCGACTACGAGCAGTACTTC.

This chain links TRBV21-1 with TRBJ2-3; the table calls TRBD2, which could not be checked here. TRBV21-1 is a pseudogene. CDR3 length equals 14 residues. CDR3 protein: CASSKGAGSDTQYF. In DNA form, the CDR3 reads TGTGCCAGCAGCAAAGGGGCGGGTTCAGATACGCAGTATTTT.

The chain is built from TRBV12-3 or TRBV12-4 and TRBJ2-7; the D gene is possibly TRBD1 (6 bases). The CDR3 length is 13 residues. Trimming shortened V by 3 bases and J by 5 bases, and 11 bases separated the two germline ends. CDR3 protein: CASSLIKGDEQYF. CDR3 in DNA: TGTGCCAGCAGTTTGATAAAGGGGGACGAGCAGTACTTC.

The chain links TRBV30 to TRBJ2-7; weak D call: TRBD1 (6 bases). The CDR3 loop spans 13 amino acids. Germline CDR1 GTSNPN, CDR2 SVGIG (reference sequence). V gave up 4 bases and J gave up 0 bases, with 10 bases separating them. The CDR3 DNA follows: TGTGCCTGGAAAGAGACAGGCTCCTACGAGCAGTACTTC. Its protein product is CAWKETGSYEQYF. The entire variable domain, with the rest obtained from reference TRBV30 and TRBJ2-7, is as follows: SQTIHQWPATLVQPVGSPLSLECTVEGTSNPNLYWYRQAAGRGLQLLFYSVGIGQISSEVPQNLSASRPQDRQFILSSKKLLLSDSGFYLCAWKETGSYEQYFGPGTRLTVT.

This chain connects TRBV7-2 to TRBJ2-1; D is uncertain. Germline V gene lookup returns CDR1 SGHTA and CDR2 FQGNSA. This CDR3 contains 12 residues. Trimming removed 3 bases at V and 11 bases at J, with 11 bases between. DNA of the CDR3: TGTGCCAGCAGCTTTCGCGGTGGCCAGCAGTTCTTC. This translates into CASSFRGGQQFF.

This clone was counted between two and nine times. This rearrangement joins TRBV7-9 to TRBJ1-5; no firm D call. CDR1 and CDR2 (germline): SEHNR, FQNEAQ (reference sequence). The CDR3 loop spans 14 amino acids. The ends were cut back, 0 bases at V and 5 bases at J, with 8 bases in the middle. CDR3 residues: CASSLARGDQPQHF. CDR3 nucleotides: TGTGCCAGCAGCTTAGCCCGGGGAGATCAGCCCCAGCATTTT.

The genes are TRBV2 and TRBJ2-7; 8 nucleotides line up with TRBD2. The CDR3 consists of 13 residues. Germline V gene data show CDR1 as SNHLY and CDR2 as FYNNEI. CDR3 protein: CAGGGGTVYEQYF. DNA for the CDR3: TGTGCTGGGGGCGGGGGGACCGTCTACGAGCAGTACTTC.

The rearrangement uses TRBV10-2 and TRBJ1-3; the D is unclear. Germline V gene data show CDR1 as WSHSY and CDR2 as SAAADI. Trimming stripped 5 bases from V and 2 bases from J, with 7 bases between. The CDR3 totals 13 residues. CDR3 sequence reads: CASSRGTGNTIYF. In nucleotides, the CDR3 is TGCGCCAGCAGTCGCGGTACTGGAAACACCATATATTTT.

The chain has TRBV6-5 and TRBJ1-3; possible D gene TRBD1, 5 bases. Germline-derived CDR1 and CDR2 are MNHEY and SVGAGI. This CDR3 spans 14 amino acids. Trimming took off 7 bases at V and 11 bases at J, with 21 bases between the two ends. The CDR3 DNA sequence: TGTGCCAGCAAGGGAGGGGTCAATATGGGCTCCATATATTTT. It codes for CASKGGVNMGSIYF.

V usage is TRBV4-1 and J usage is TRBJ2-2; D possibly corresponds to TRBD2 (5 bases). The CDR3 length is 15 residues. The V gene lost 2 bases and the J gene lost 5 bases, with 12 bases spanning the gap. CDR1 and CDR2 (germline): MGHRA, YSYEKL. The CDR3 here is CASSQRSGGTGELFF. For the CDR3, the DNA is TGCGCCAGCAGCCAACGATCCGGCGGGACCGGGGAGCTGTTTTTT.

The gene calls are TRBV20-1 and TRBJ1-1; D perhaps matches TRBD1 (6 bases). The CDR3 is 14 residues long. CDR1 and CDR2 (germline): DFQATT, SNEGSKA (reference sequence). Trimming removed 3 bases from V and 2 bases from J, with 13 bases in between. The CDR3 DNA is TGCAGTGCTAGTACCCCAGGGGCTAACACTGAAGCTTTCTTT. Residues: CSASTPGANTEAFF.

This clone was seen once. The chain joins TRBV12-3 or TRBV12-4 to TRBJ1-1; 7 bases line up with TRBD1. Trimming cost V 3 bases and J 8 bases; bases outside gene matches: 6. This CDR3 has 13 amino acids. The CDR3 here is CASSFRQGGEAFF. The CDR3 DNA reads TGTGCCAGCAGTTTCCGACAGGGTGGCGAAGCTTTCTTT.

This clone was counted a single time. This rearrangement joins TRBV3-1 (or the pseudogene TRBV3-2) to TRBJ1-1, with no clear D. V lost 6 bases and J 7 bases, leaving 12 bases between the germline ends. Germline V gene sequence: CDR1 LGHDT, CDR2 YNNKEL (reference sequence). The CDR3 totals 12 residues. CDR3 sequence reads: CASSPGGGEAFF. In DNA form, the CDR3 reads TGTGCCAGCAGTCCCGGTGGTGGTGAAGCTTTCTTT.

V and J are TRBV14 and TRBJ2-1, with 11 positions matching TRBD2. Germline assignment: CDR1 SGHDN and CDR2 FVKESK. There are 16 residues in the CDR3. After removal of 4 bases from V and 2 bases from J, the junction contained 4 bases not matched to a gene. CDR3 nucleotide sequence: TGTGCCAGCAGCCCACTAGCGGGGGTTACCTACAATGAGCAGTTCTTC. Amino acid sequence: CASSPLAGVTYNEQFF.

This clone was counted a few times. The rearrangement joins TRBV10-1 to TRBJ1-1, with 9 bases identical to TRBD1. Germline CDR1 and CDR2: WNHNN and SYGVQD (reference sequence). The CDR3 loop spans 14 amino acids. J was trimmed by 5 bases and V by 7 bases; bases with no gene match: 8. This CDR3 is CASTEGQGKTEAFF. As DNA, the CDR3 is TGCGCCAGCACCGAAGGACAGGGGAAGACTGAAGCTTTCTTT.

Only a few counts were recorded for this clone. The V call is TRBV25-1, the J call TRBJ1-2; D gene uncertain. This CDR3 comprises 11 residues. The V end lost 4 bases, the J end lost 4 bases, and 4 bases lay between the germline ends. Germline CDR1 is MGHDK and CDR2 is SYGVNS. CDR3 protein: CASSAVYGYTF. In DNA, the CDR3 is TGTGCCAGCAGTGCGGTCTATGGCTACACCTTC.

CDR3 coding DNA: TGTGCCAGCGGCAGGGGACTAGCGGCCAACTCCTACGAGCAGTACTTC. Residues: CASGRGLAANSYEQYF. The chain recombines TRBV6-6 with TRBJ2-7, with 11 bases aligning to TRBD2. This CDR3 comprises 16 residues. CDR1 MNHNY and CDR2 SVGAGI come from the germline V gene (reference sequence). V shed 8 bases, J shed 0 bases, and the junction held 9 bases outside the gene matches.

The rearrangement joins TRBV5-1 to TRBJ2-5; possibly TRBD1 for D (6 bases). CDR1 SGHRS and CDR2 YFSETQ come from the germline V gene. The germline V and J ends were trimmed by 1 base and 4 bases, with 14 bases remaining between them. The CDR3 extends over 15 amino acids. CDR3 nucleotides: TGCGCCAGCAGCTTGTCGACAGGCTTCGGAGAGACCCAGTACTTC. Translated: CASSLSTGFGETQYF.

The V gene is TRBV14, the J gene TRBJ2-5; 13 bases are a match to TRBD2. Unmatched junction bases numbered 11, after V lost 2 bases and J lost 5 bases. CDR3 length equals 18 residues. Germline assignment: CDR1 SGHDN and CDR2 FVKESK. The CDR3 spells CASSQIGLAGVKRETQYF. CDR3 coding DNA: TGTGCCAGCAGCCAAATCGGACTAGCGGGGGTGAAACGGGAGACCCAGTACTTC.

The chain couples TRBV5-4 to TRBJ2-5, with 8 bases aligning to TRBD2. The CDR3 contains 13 residues. The J segment lost 5 bases and the V segment lost 4 bases, leaving 4 bases of the junction unmatched. Germline assignment: CDR1 SGHNT and CDR2 YYREEE (reference sequence). The CDR3 coding sequence is TGTGCCAGCAGCCTTAGCGGGGCGGAGACCCAGTACTTC. As protein: CASSLSGAETQYF. Filled out from reference TRBV5-4 and TRBJ2-5, the complete variable domain reads ETGVTQSPTHLIKTRGQQVTLRCSSQSGHNTVSWYQQALGQGPQFIFQYYREEENGRGNFPPRFSGLQFPNYSSELNVNALELDDSALYLCASSLSGAETQYFGPGTRLLVL.

The chain carries TRBV10-3 and TRBJ2-3; possibly TRBD1 for D (6 bases). The CDR3 runs 16 residues. Between the trimmed V and J ends, which lost 4 bases and 0 bases, there was a span of 14 bases. CDR1 is ENHRY, CDR2 SYGVKD, per germline. The CDR3 region is CAISAPTGISTDTQYF. The CDR3 DNA reads as TGTGCCATCAGTGCCCCGACAGGAATTAGCACAGATACGCAGTATTTT.

The chain is built from TRBV5-1 and TRBJ2-4, with TRBD2 as a possible D gene (6 bases). The germline V gene encodes CDR1 SGHRS and CDR2 YFSETQ. With 1 base removed from V and 0 bases from J, the gap between germline ends came to 8 bases. This CDR3 region has 15 residues. This CDR3 reads CASSLLEGAKNIQYF. The CDR3 DNA sequence: TGCGCCAGCAGCTTGTTGGAGGGAGCCAAAAACATTCAGTACTTC.

This chain uses TRBV30 with TRBJ1-6, with D possibly being TRBD1 (5 bases). V lost 4 bases and J lost 9, with 19 bases in between. CDR3 length: 15 amino acids. Germline lookup yields CDR1 GTSNPN and CDR2 SVGIG (reference sequence). The CDR3 spells CAWKSDNGRGSPLHF. DNA for the CDR3: TGTGCCTGGAAAAGCGATAACGGGAGGGGTTCACCCCTCCACTTT.

The CDR3 sequence: CAGPSGEGCTDTQYF. CDR3 bases: TGTGCCGGTCCTAGCGGGGAGGGCTGCACAGATACGCAGTATTTT. The chain links TRBV19 to TRBJ2-3, with 9 bases fitting TRBD2. The CDR3 contains 15 residues. Germline CDR1 is LNHDA and CDR2 is SQIVND (reference sequence). After removal of 11 bases from V and 1 base from J, the junction contained 10 bases not matched to a gene. Full variable domain (outside the CDR3, taken from reference TRBV19 and TRBJ2-3): DGGITQSPKYLFRKEGQNVTLSCEQNLNHDAMYWYRQDPGQGLRLIYYSQIVNDFQKGDIAEGYSVSREKKESFPLTVTSAQKNPTAFYLCAGPSGEGCTDTQYFGPGTRLTVL.

This clone was recorded a few times. The rearrangement links TRBV2 to TRBJ2-7; TRBD1 might be the D (6 bases). CDR1 and CDR2 (germline): SNHLY, FYNNEI. This CDR3 contains 15 residues. Trimming took off 3 bases at V and 5 bases at J, with 17 bases between the two ends. CDR3 sequence: CASSDAGAGRNEQYF. The CDR3 DNA reads as TGTGCCAGCAGTGACGCAGGGGCAGGAAGGAACGAGCAGTACTTC.

The rearrangement uses TRBV6-6 and TRBJ1-1; TRBD1 aligns across 8 bases. Unmatched junction bases numbered 5, after V lost 6 bases and J lost 5 bases. There are 13 residues in the CDR3. Germline V CDR1 and CDR2: MNHNY, SVGAGI (reference sequence). CDR3 loop: CASSLDRATEAFF. The CDR3 nucleotides are TGTGCCAGCAGCCTGGACAGGGCAACTGAAGCTTTCTTT.